Here is one T cell receptor beta chain with its context. The antigen is undetermined. The source of the sample is a study of Ad26.COV2.S vaccination and SARS-CoV-2 variants. Overall study results and limits: An underestimation of total T cell responses may have resulted from the TCR breadth and depth analyses. Placebo recipients had lower spike-specific TCR breadth than vaccine recipients. For non-spike TCRs, breadth in vaccine recipients resembled that in placebo recipients. Reported findings describe substantial breadth in spike-specific CD8+ and CD4+ T cell responses following vaccination.

TCRdb's copy holds only in-frame clones and misses some; the assay was immunoSEQ multiplex PCR. The sample contains 85,000 to 95,000 clones, 82% of which appear only once. V was pared by 1 base and J by 7 bases, with 13 bases between. The CDR3 contains 15 residues. Germline CDR1 is LNHDA and CDR2 is SQIVND (reference sequence). The receptor was isolated from a human donor who had recovered from COVID-19. The specimen was peripheral blood, collected after recovery from COVID-19. V gene TRBV19 combines with J gene TRBJ1-4; D is unresolved. The CDR3 nucleotides are TGTGCCAGTAGTATAGGGACGGCTTCAGCTGAAAAACTGTTTTTT. Translation: CASSIGTASAEKLFF.